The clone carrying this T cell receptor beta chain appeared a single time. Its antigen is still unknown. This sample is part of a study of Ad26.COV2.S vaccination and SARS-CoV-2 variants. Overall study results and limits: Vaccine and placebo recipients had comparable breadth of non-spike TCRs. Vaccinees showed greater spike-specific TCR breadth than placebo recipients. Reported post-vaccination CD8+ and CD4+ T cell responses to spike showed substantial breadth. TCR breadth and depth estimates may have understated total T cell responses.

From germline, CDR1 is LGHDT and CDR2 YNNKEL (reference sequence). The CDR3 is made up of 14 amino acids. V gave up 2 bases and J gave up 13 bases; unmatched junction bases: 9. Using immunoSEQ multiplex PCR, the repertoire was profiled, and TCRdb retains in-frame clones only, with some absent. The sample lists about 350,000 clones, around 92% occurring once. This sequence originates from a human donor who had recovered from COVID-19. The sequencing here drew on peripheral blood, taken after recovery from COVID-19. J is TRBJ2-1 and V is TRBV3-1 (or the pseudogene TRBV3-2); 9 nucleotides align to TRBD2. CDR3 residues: CASSQSERGAVQFF. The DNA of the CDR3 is TGTGCCAGCAGCCAATCAGAGCGGGGGGCCGTCCAGTTCTTC.